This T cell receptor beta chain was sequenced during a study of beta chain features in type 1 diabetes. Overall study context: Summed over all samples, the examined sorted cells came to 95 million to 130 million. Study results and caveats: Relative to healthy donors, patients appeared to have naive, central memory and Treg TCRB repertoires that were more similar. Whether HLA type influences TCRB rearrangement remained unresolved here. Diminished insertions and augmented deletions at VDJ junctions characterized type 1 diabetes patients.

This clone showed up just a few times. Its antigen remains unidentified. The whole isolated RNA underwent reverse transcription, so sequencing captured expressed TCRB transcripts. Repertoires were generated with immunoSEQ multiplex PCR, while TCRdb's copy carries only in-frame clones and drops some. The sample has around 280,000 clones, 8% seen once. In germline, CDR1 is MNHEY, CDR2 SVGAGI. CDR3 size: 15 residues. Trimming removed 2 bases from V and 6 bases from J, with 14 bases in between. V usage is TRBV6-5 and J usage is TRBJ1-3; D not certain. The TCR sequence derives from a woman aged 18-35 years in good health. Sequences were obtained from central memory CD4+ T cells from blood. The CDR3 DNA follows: TGTGCCAGCAGTTACGACTCAAGCGGGATAAACACCATATATTTT. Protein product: CASSYDSSGINTIYF.